This T cell receptor beta chain was retrieved from a study of blood T cell repertoires in COVID-19. As for the study in general: COVID-19 samples, acute and convalescent, were from the United States, Italy and Spain. Nucleic acid was either cDNA or gDNA, and it came from T cells, B-cell-depleted T cells, or PBMCs.

This clone has only one observation. Original handling: Scientists estimated how many nucleated cells there were by amplifying reference gene primers. Profiling relied on immunoSEQ multiplex PCR, and the TCRdb table lists in-frame clones only, not all of them. The V and J calls and clone size are taken from that table; D and trimming were inferred from the DNA. The table records some 130,000 clones, approximately 80% of them present only once. V lost 5 bases and J 9 bases, leaving 17 bases between the germline ends. The CDR3 sequence is 15 residues long. Germline-derived CDR1 and CDR2 are MDHEN and SYDVKM.

The rearrangement joins TRBV28 to TRBJ1-6, with D possibly matching TRBD1 (5 bases). The sequence was collected from a man aged 70 or older with acute or convalescent COVID-19. Sequencing was done on a sample of peripheral blood. CDR3 in amino acids: CASSPSIGATSPLHF. CDR3 nucleotide sequence: TGTGCCAGCAGTCCCTCTATTGGGGCAACTTCACCCCTCCACTTT. Full variable domain (rest looked up from reference TRBV28 and TRBJ1-6): DVKVTQSSRYLVKRTGEKVFLECVQDMDHENMFWYRQDPGLGLRLIYFSYDVKMKEKGDIPEGYSVSREKKERFSLILESASTNQTSMYLCASSPSIGATSPLHFGNGTRLTVT.